This T cell receptor beta chain is drawn from a study of CD8 T cells in ankylosing spondylitis. This clonotype was seen ten or more times. TCRdb re-derived calls from the 5' RACE reads in MiXCR, one entry per CDR3 protein. The sample shows about 150,000 distinct CDR3 sequences, about 7% of them seen only once. The receptor was derived from a female donor with ankylosing spondylitis or in good health (not recorded which). The sample was blood, either unsorted or a sorted T cell fraction (not recorded which).

CDR3 residues: CASSSPGTGDNEQFF. CDR3 DNA: TGCGCCAGCAGCTCCCCCGGGACAGGGGACAATGAGCAGTTCTTC. This chain connects TRBV4-1 to TRBJ2-1; 10 bases match TRBD1. The J segment lost 5 bases and the V segment lost 5 bases, leaving 6 bases of the junction unmatched. The CDR3 is 15 residues long. CDR1 is MGHRA, CDR2 YSYEKL, per germline.